The clone carrying this T cell receptor (beta chain) has at least ten counts. The antigen is unknown. V shed 6 bases, J shed 4 bases, and the junction held 6 bases outside the gene matches. The CDR3 consists of 13 residues. Per the germline V gene, CDR1 is SQVTM and CDR2 is ANQGSEA. Via MiXCR, TCRdb re-called the 5' RACE reads, giving one row per CDR3 protein. The data contain hundreds of thousands of distinct CDR3 sequences, 9% to 15% of them singletons. This record comes from a study of identical twins. Study-wide results and caveats: Within monozygotic twins, out-of-frame TCR alpha sharing was underestimated by the models. Twin pairs had excess sharing that was weaker in beta out-of-frame sequences. Whereas memory repertoires showed no such difference, abundant cord blood beta clonotypes carried fewer insertions.

In addition, the sample was reused for a study of yellow fever vaccine responses in identical twins. From that study: Twins' vaccine T cell responses were reported to seem partly convergent and partly personalized.

The sample was PBMCs. The chain recombines TRBV29-1 with TRBJ2-3; 8 nucleotides align to TRBD1. The source is a woman aged 18-35 years in good health. For the CDR3, the DNA is TGCAGCGTCCGCGGACAGGGATCAGATACGCAGTATTTT. It specifies CSVRGQGSDTQYF.